What follows are 30 T cell receptor beta chains derived from one specimen sequenced in a study of technical replicates of blood from a handful of donors (dated by TCRdb to the late 2010s). The library was prepared using the immunoSEQ multiplex PCR assay. In its TCRdb copy, this immuneACCESS table keeps in-frame sequences only and misses some clones. Where compared with another copy, unresolved V genes explain less than half of these, and the others have no known cause. Across this sample there are under 95,000 clones, with approximately 94% seen only once. The top ten constitute less than 0.3% of the sample. Material: T cells isolated from PBMCs. These receptors were taken from a human donor in good health.

This sequence joins TRBV6-5 and TRBJ2-7; perhaps TRBD1 as D (6 bases). Trimming removed 0 bases at V and 9 bases at J, with 21 bases between. The length of the CDR3 is 16 residues. Germline V gene lookup returns CDR1 MNHEY and CDR2 SVGAGI. In DNA, the CDR3 is TGTGCCAGCAGTTACTCGGCAGGGACATTACTTGCTACGCAGTACTTC. This translates into CASSYSAGTLLATQYF.

The chain couples TRBV25-1 to TRBJ2-7, with 8 bases that match TRBD1. The CDR3 is made up of 15 amino acids. CDR1 is MGHDK, CDR2 SYGVNS, per germline. Trimming removed 3 bases from V and 3 bases from J; junction bases left unmatched: 7. CDR3 amino acids: CASSEGAGGFYEQYF. CDR3 bases: TGTGCCAGCAGTGAGGGGGCAGGGGGCTTCTACGAGCAGTACTTC.

This clone appeared a single time. V gene TRBV30 combines with J gene TRBJ2-5; no firm D call. The germline CDR1 and CDR2 sequences are GTSNPN and SVGIG (reference sequence). Trimming pared 0 bases from V and 5 bases from J, leaving 10 bases between. The CDR3 has 13 residues. CDR3: CAWSVIEWETQYF. CDR3 DNA sequence: TGTGCCTGGAGTGTTATAGAATGGGAGACCCAGTACTTC.

The rearrangement links TRBV5-1 to TRBJ2-7; D perhaps matches TRBD2 (6 bases). The CDR3 runs 14 residues. Germline assignment: CDR1 SGHRS and CDR2 YFSETQ. V was cut by 4 bases and J by 0 bases, with 11 bases left in between. This CDR3 reads CASSRDSSSYEQYF. As DNA, the CDR3 is TGCGCCAGCAGCCGGGACTCGAGCTCCTACGAGCAGTACTTC.

This chain's CDR3 is CASSFIGSGSSYEQYF. The DNA of the CDR3 is TGTGCCAGCAGTTTCATTGGTAGCGGGAGCTCGTACGAGCAGTACTTC. The chain is built from TRBV28 and TRBJ2-7; 9 nucleotides agree with TRBD2. Germline lookup yields CDR1 MDHEN and CDR2 SYDVKM. The CDR3 consists of 16 residues. The V and J ends lost 3 bases and 4 bases, in that order; junction bases with no gene match: 10. Variable domain in full (rest from reference TRBV28 and TRBJ2-7): DVKVTQSSRYLVKRTGEKVFLECVQDMDHENMFWYRQDPGLGLRLIYFSYDVKMKEKGDIPEGYSVSREKKERFSLILESASTNQTSMYLCASSFIGSGSSYEQYFGPGTRLTVT.

The rearrangement joins TRBV2 to TRBJ2-1; D is possibly TRBD1 (6 bases). The CDR3 contains 15 residues. V was pared by 6 bases and J by 0 bases, with 12 bases between. The germline gives CDR1 SNHLY, CDR2 FYNNEI. In nucleotides, the CDR3 is TGTGCCAGCAGCGTACAGGGAAGCTCCTACAATGAGCAGTTCTTC. Encoded protein: CASSVQGSSYNEQFF.

CDR3 region: CASSPSWETKYEQYF. The CDR3 DNA sequence: TGTGCCAGCAGCCCCTCTTGGGAGACTAAATACGAGCAGTACTTC. The chain has TRBV5-4 and TRBJ2-7, with D perhaps matching TRBD2 (5 bases). The V end lost 4 bases, the J end lost 4 bases, and 18 bases lay between the germline ends. Germline CDR1 and CDR2: SGHNT and YYREEE (reference sequence). The CDR3 length is 15 residues.

V is TRBV30 and J is TRBJ1-5, with TRBD1 matching 7 bases. The ends lost 0 bases at V and 6 bases at J; junction bases unmatched: 5. The CDR3 length is 14 residues. The germline V gene encodes CDR1 GTSNPN and CDR2 SVGIG (reference sequence). In nucleotides, the CDR3 is TGTGCCTGGAGTGTGGACAGGAGTAGTCAGCCCCAGCATTTT. Its protein is CAWSVDRSSQPQHF.

The rearrangement joins TRBV28 to TRBJ1-5; D gene unclear. The V end lost 2 bases, the J end lost 7 bases, and 6 bases lay between the germline ends. Germline-derived CDR1 and CDR2 are MDHEN and SYDVKM. CDR3 size: 12 residues. The CDR3 reads CASSLDRQPQHF. CDR3 DNA sequence: TGTGCCAGCAGTTTAGATAGACAGCCCCAGCATTTT.

This clone was recorded only once. The same CDR3 arises from other DNA sequences in this sample as well. The chain employs TRBV30 and TRBJ2-5, with 7 bases lining up with TRBD2. The ends lost 4 bases at V and 5 bases at J; junction bases unmatched: 7. Germline V gene data show CDR1 as GTSNPN and CDR2 as SVGIG (reference sequence). This CDR3 has 13 residues. The CDR3 loop reads CAWMGGAGETQYF. For the CDR3, the DNA is TGTGCCTGGATGGGAGGGGCCGGGGAGACCCAGTACTTC.

This clone was seen just once. The chain combines TRBV4-1 with TRBJ2-4; a weak D match, TRBD2 (6 bases). V was shortened by 3 bases and J by 4 bases, with 25 bases between the two germline ends. CDR1 is MGHRA and CDR2 is YSYEKL in the germline V gene. This CDR3 is 19 amino acids long. The CDR3 spells CASSHGGTLWGEPKNIQYF. As DNA, the CDR3 is TGCGCCAGCAGCCACGGTGGGACTCTTTGGGGGGAGCCAAAAAACATTCAGTACTTC.

The V gene is TRBV5-6, the J gene TRBJ2-2; maybe TRBD1 (6 bases). Germline V gene data show CDR1 as SGHDT and CDR2 as YYEEEE. Trimming removed 4 bases from V and 4 bases from J, with 14 bases in between. CDR3 length: 15 residues. CDR3 sequence: CASSLQGKVTGELFF. CDR3 nucleotides: TGTGCCAGCAGCCTCCAGGGGAAGGTCACCGGGGAGCTGTTTTTT.

This sequence joins TRBV4-1 and TRBJ2-5; a possible D gene is TRBD1 (5 bases). V gave up 0 bases and J gave up 5 bases, with 19 bases separating them. The CDR3 is 17 residues long. Germline assignment: CDR1 MGHRA and CDR2 YSYEKL. CDR3 sequence (DNA): TGCGCCAGCAGCCAAGAAGGGGATTGGGTAAGGCGTGAGACCCAGTACTTC. Translation gives CASSQEGDWVRRETQYF.

The chain employs TRBV28 and TRBJ2-2; tentatively, D is TRBD2 (5 bases). The CDR3 is 18 residues long. V shed 5 bases and J shed 1 base, with 20 bases lying between them. CDR1 is MDHEN and CDR2 is SYDVKM in the germline V gene. The CDR3 DNA sequence: TGTGCCAGCAGTGTTCCCCCGTGGGGAGATAAGAACACCGGGGAGCTGTTTTTT. Its translation: CASSVPPWGDKNTGELFF.

V gene TRBV18 combines with J gene TRBJ1-5; 8 positions agree with TRBD1. Looked up from germline, CDR1 is KGHSH and CDR2 is LQKENI. The CDR3 sequence is 15 residues long. The ends lost 0 bases at V and 8 bases at J; junction bases unmatched: 6. This chain's CDR3 is CASSPPSGGAEPQHF. As DNA, the CDR3 is TGTGCCAGCTCACCACCATCAGGGGGCGCTGAGCCCCAGCATTTT.

This clone was counted once. The chain links TRBV5-4 to TRBJ1-2; possibly TRBD1 for D (5 bases). CDR1 is SGHNT and CDR2 is YYREEE in the germline V gene (reference sequence). Trimming left V 2 bases short and J 6 bases short, with 11 bases between. The CDR3 loop spans 13 amino acids. The CDR3 sequence: CASSFGRANGYTF. The CDR3 DNA reads TGTGCCAGCAGCTTCGGCAGGGCGAATGGCTACACCTTC.

This clone has a single count. The chain is built from TRBV28 and TRBJ2-3, with TRBD2 matching over 9 bases. V dropped 5 bases and J dropped 3; count of bases not matched to a gene: 6. Germline V gene lookup returns CDR1 MDHEN and CDR2 SYDVKM. The CDR3 extends over 15 amino acids. The CDR3 nucleotides are TGTGCCAGCAGTCCCGGACTAGCGTCAACAGATACGCAGTATTTT. Protein product: CASSPGLASTDTQYF. The entire variable domain, with the rest obtained from reference TRBV28 and TRBJ2-3, is as follows: DVKVTQSSRYLVKRTGEKVFLECVQDMDHENMFWYRQDPGLGLRLIYFSYDVKMKEKGDIPEGYSVSREKKERFSLILESASTNQTSMYLCASSPGLASTDTQYFGPGTRLTVL.

V and J are TRBV7-9 and TRBJ1-1; D possibly corresponds to TRBD1 (5 bases). The V end was cut by 5 bases, the J end by 7 bases, with 14 bases between. Germline CDR1 is SEHNR and CDR2 is FQNEAQ (reference sequence). CDR3 length: 13 amino acids. CDR3 in amino acids: CASSPRTGIEAFF. The CDR3 coding sequence is TGTGCCAGCAGCCCCCGTACAGGTATTGAAGCTTTCTTT.

The chain joins TRBV7-8 to TRBJ1-1; D ambiguous. The CDR3 runs to 12 residues. V dropped 1 base and J dropped 6 bases, with 6 bases sitting between them. Germline assignment: CDR1 SGHVS and CDR2 FQNEAQ. CDR3 loop: CASSLGSPEAFF. DNA of the CDR3: TGTGCCAGCAGCTTAGGTAGCCCTGAAGCTTTCTTT.

The chain couples TRBV6-1 to TRBJ2-3; 9 bases align to TRBD1. Trimming at V came to 5 bases and at J to 3 bases, leaving 3 bases not matched to a gene. Per the germline V gene, CDR1 is MNHNS and CDR2 is SASEGT. CDR3 length equals 14 residues. The CDR3 sequence is CASSTGGGTDTQYF. In nucleotides, the CDR3 is TGTGCCAGCAGTACAGGGGGCGGAACAGATACGCAGTATTTT.

J is TRBJ1-2 and V is TRBV11-2; 7 nucleotides match TRBD1. Unmatched junction bases numbered 8, after V lost 6 bases and J lost 7 bases. CDR1 SGHAT and CDR2 FQNNGV come from the germline V gene. This CDR3 is 13 amino acids long. In nucleotides, the CDR3 is TGTGCCAGCAGAATCCGGGACAGTGGTGGCTACACCTTC. Translating gives CASRIRDSGGYTF.

J is TRBJ1-2 and V is TRBV5-1; maybe TRBD1 (5 bases). V was trimmed by 3 bases and J by 2 bases, leaving 11 bases between them. The CDR3 has 14 residues. Germline V CDR1 and CDR2: SGHRS, YFSETQ. For the CDR3, the DNA is TGCGCCAGCAGCTCGCTTCAGGGAAACTATGGCTACACCTTC. It translates to CASSSLQGNYGYTF.

V and J are TRBV10-3 and TRBJ1-5, with 9 bases identical to TRBD1. There are 15 residues in the CDR3. Germline CDR1 reads ENHRY; CDR2 reads SYGVKD. Trimming took 4 bases from V and 3 from J; bases not matched to a gene: 4. DNA for the CDR3: TGTGCCATCAGTGTGGGACAGGGAGTCAATCAGCCCCAGCATTTT. Protein product: CAISVGQGVNQPQHF.

The chain uses TRBV14 and TRBJ1-6; a weak D match, TRBD1 (5 bases). Germline V gives CDR1 SGHDN, CDR2 FVKESK. The ends were cut back, 2 bases at V and 9 bases at J, with 14 bases in the middle. This CDR3 region has 15 residues. The CDR3 here is CASSQRQGISSPLHF. The CDR3 DNA reads TGTGCCAGCAGCCAAAGGCAGGGTATTAGTTCACCCCTCCACTTT.

This chain links TRBV6-1 with TRBJ1-2; 7 nucleotides line up with TRBD1. V gave up 0 bases and J gave up 4 bases; unmatched junction bases: 8. Germline V CDR1 and CDR2: MNHNS, SASEGT. The CDR3 loop spans 16 amino acids. DNA of the CDR3: TGTGCCAGCAGTGAAGCGACGACAGGGTATGTCTATGGCTACACCTTC. The encoded protein is CASSEATTGYVYGYTF.

The V and J genes are TRBV10-3 and TRBJ1-6; 10 bases line up with TRBD1. CDR1 and CDR2 from the germline V gene are ENHRY and SYGVKD. This CDR3 is 18 amino acids long. V dropped 1 base and J dropped 9; count of bases not matched to a gene: 12. CDR3 nucleotide sequence: TGTGCCATCAGTGAGTGGGGACAGGGGAACGGGCTATCTTCACCCCTCCACTTT. Translated: CAISEWGQGNGLSSPLHF.

This clone has just one count. The chain combines TRBV7-8 with TRBJ1-5, with D unclear. The CDR3 loop spans 18 amino acids. The V end lost 4 bases, the J end lost 6 bases, and 25 bases lay between the germline ends. The germline V gene encodes CDR1 SGHVS and CDR2 FQNEAQ. The CDR3 DNA reads TGTGCCAGCAGCTCGATACCCGGTCGGAGGGCCAGAGGTCAGCCCCAGCATTTT. Protein product: CASSSIPGRRARGQPQHF.

This clone was recorded once. The rearrangement uses TRBV5-1 and TRBJ2-7; 12 bases line up with TRBD2. V dropped 1 base and J dropped 1; count of bases not matched to a gene: 6. The V gene's germline CDR1 is SGHRS and CDR2 YFSETQ. The CDR3 runs 17 residues. CDR3 sequence reads: CASSLLLAGGPSYEQYF. CDR3 DNA: TGCGCCAGCAGCTTGCTTCTAGCGGGAGGGCCTTCCTACGAGCAGTACTTC.

V usage is TRBV18 and J usage is TRBJ2-7; 11 nucleotides agree with TRBD2. Germline loops: CDR1 KGHSH, CDR2 LQKENI. The CDR3 is 16 residues long. J lost 0 bases, V lost 2 bases, and 3 bases had no gene match. Here the CDR3 reads CASSPRGTSGSYEQYF. CDR3 sequence (DNA): TGTGCCAGCTCACCAAGAGGGACTAGCGGCTCCTACGAGCAGTACTTC.

The chain carries TRBV27 and TRBJ1-5; D unclear. This CDR3 has 13 amino acids. Trimming pared 5 bases from V and 7 bases from J, leaving 12 bases between. From germline, CDR1 is MNHEY and CDR2 SMNVEV (reference sequence). CDR3 sequence reads: CASSRRREQPQHF. As DNA, the CDR3 is TGTGCCAGCAGTCGGAGGAGGGAACAGCCCCAGCATTTT.